This TCR beta chain was obtained from a study of glioma-infiltrating T cells. Study-level findings and limits: Above-expected tissue-blood divergence occurred in all gliomas, most in low-grade ones. Very few CDR3 sequences were shared between tissue and blood.

Trimming shortened V by 2 bases and J by 1 base, and 11 bases separated the two germline ends. The CDR3 is 16 residues long. Germline V gene lookup returns CDR1 MNHEY and CDR2 SVGEGT. This clonotype was seen a handful of times. Its specificity is not known. The iRepertoire nested amplicon-rescue multiplex PCR amplified TCR alpha and beta CDR3s from RNA. Input was about 95-400 ng of tissue mRNA or PBMC total RNA. TCRdb processed the multiplex PCR reads anew with MiXCR; each CDR3 protein has one entry. The repertoire holds about 140,000 distinct CDR3 sequences, with roughly two fifths as singletons. Sequenced material: glioma tissue, nonneoplastic brain tissue, or PBMCs (not recorded which). This receptor was taken from a human donor with low-grade glioma or glioblastoma, undergoing nonglioma brain surgery, or in good health (not recorded which). This rearrangement joins TRBV6-2 or TRBV6-3 to TRBJ2-2, with D tentatively TRBD1 (6 bases). This CDR3 is CASSYTGTWNTGELFF. DNA of the CDR3: TGTGCCAGCAGTTACACCGGGACATGGAACACCGGGGAGCTGTTTTTT.